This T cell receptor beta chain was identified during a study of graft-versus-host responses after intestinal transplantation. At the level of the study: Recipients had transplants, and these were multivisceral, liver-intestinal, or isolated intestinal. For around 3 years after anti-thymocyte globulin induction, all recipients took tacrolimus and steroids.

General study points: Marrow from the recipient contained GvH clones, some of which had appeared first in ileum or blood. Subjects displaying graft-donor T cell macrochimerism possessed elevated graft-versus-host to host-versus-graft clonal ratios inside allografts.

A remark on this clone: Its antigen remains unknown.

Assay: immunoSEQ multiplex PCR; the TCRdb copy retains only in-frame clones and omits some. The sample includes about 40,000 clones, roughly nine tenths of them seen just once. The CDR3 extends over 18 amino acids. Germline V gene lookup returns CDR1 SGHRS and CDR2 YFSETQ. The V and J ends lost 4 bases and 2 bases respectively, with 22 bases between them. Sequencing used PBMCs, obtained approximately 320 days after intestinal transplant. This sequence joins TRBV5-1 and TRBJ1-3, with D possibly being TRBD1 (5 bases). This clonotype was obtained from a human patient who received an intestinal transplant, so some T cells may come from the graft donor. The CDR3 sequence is CASSNLPGTGLTGNTIYF. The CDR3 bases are TGCGCCAGCAGCAATCTTCCCGGGACCGGCTTGACTGGAAACACCATATATTTT.